The source of this TCR beta chain is a study of cytomegalovirus exposure and HLA in healthy donors (dated by TCRdb to the late 2010s). With regard to the full study: An earlier analysis of several hundred of the donors reported approximately 300 Gb of sequence data and roughly 100 million unique TCR beta sequences from some 180 million T cells. About 320 gigabases of sequencing data and tens of millions of unique TCR sequences were included in an early release covering several hundred HLA-typed donors. Of the approximately 400 genotyped donors, approximately 81% were placed in the genetic ancestry cluster associated with self-reported Caucasian donors. The aim of the study was to test whether cataloging public T cell receptors could identify signatures of past pathogen exposure. Using immunosequencing, the study profiled T cell repertoires from fewer than 700 subjects and related those repertoires to cytomegalovirus serostatus. A separate validation cohort of 100 to 150 different subjects was used in addition to the roughly 640-subject first cohort. The study combined high-throughput TCR immunosequencing, statistical association of individual TCRs with disease status, and machine learning to predict cytomegalovirus infection status. To study patterns of TCR occurrence, a later analysis re-analyzed previously published TCR beta repertoires from 700 or so donors and added high-resolution HLA genotyping. The later analysis used no new phenotypic data to find candidate immune exposures, relying instead on TCR beta sequences and their occurrence across donors. An earlier analysis of 587 of the donors used high-throughput TCR beta sequencing to judge whether each TCR beta V gene segment behaved as functional or pseudogenic. Donor age, sex, ethnicity and CMV serostatus were compiled together with the repertoire data. A later genetic analysis used genome-wide SNP genotypes for about 55% of the 666 donors, treating that subset as a discovery cohort. All discovery cohort repertoires had been generated on a single sequencing platform. Both class I and class II loci were covered by HLA typing, at four-digit resolution. The number of typed donors differed by locus: about 620-630 for A, B, C, DRB1 and DQB1; 522 for DQA1; over 600 for DPA1; and 400 to 480 for DPB1. Roughly 5 DR-DQ haplotypes were handled as single units for association and clustering, since linkage in the cohort was strong. Among about 400 genotyped donors of the cohort, an average of roughly 230,000 unique TCR beta nucleotide sequences was sequenced per donor, of which approximately 18% were non-productive. Summary of the overall study and its limitations: Most TCR sequences were seen in very few donors, while some public TCRs were found in many individuals. In a later analysis, the rate of TCR association differed among HLA loci, with DRB1 alleles having the most associated TCRs and HLA-C alleles having the fewest. At a false discovery rate of 0.05, a later analysis linked fewer than 20,000 TCR beta sequences to specific HLA alleles. In the study, about 150 TCR beta chains were listed as associated with cytomegalovirus. According to the authors, the approach could potentially be generalized to other disease states and immunological phenotypes. A further reported finding was that TCR beta sequences accurately predicted the HLA-A and HLA-B alleles for most subjects in the first cohort. Compared with the approximately 670-donor mean, donors in an Asian-associated ancestry cluster had fewer N-insertions in productive TCRs, according to a later genetic analysis. A later genetic analysis associated a missense DCLRE1C variant with V-gene and J-gene trimming of TCR beta chains, and an independent cohort replicated the association. Assigning TCR associations to individual alleles was difficult when HLA alleles, especially DR and DQ, strongly co-occurred. A later analysis reported that several top co-occurrence clusters appeared linked to parvovirus B19, influenza, CMV and Epstein-Barr virus. In a later analysis, HLA-associated TCR beta chains showed more clonal expansion and lower generation probabilities than non-associated chains that were equally common. Because counts were too low, seventeen rarely observed V segments, including chromosome 9 orphons, were excluded from the earlier analysis of roughly 580 of the donors. Broadly in line with IMGT annotations, most TCR beta V segments showed up in productive rearrangements about 90% or about 30% of the time in an earlier analysis of about 500 of the donors. The sequencing pipeline was judged likely to have produced a cluster of highly shared sequence variants as a technical artifact. A few of the identified cytomegalovirus-associated TCR beta chains were confirmed in vitro to be specific for cytomegalovirus antigens. In this cohort, only TCR beta chains were sequenced, and detectable features were limited by the absence of alpha or paired-chain data. The presence/absence analyses assumed that sequencing depth was roughly uniform across donors, and that assumption may not be true. For the cohort, immune exposure information was limited to CMV serostatus. Some IMGT-functional V segments, including TRBV6-2 and TRBV6-3, could not be told apart with the 87-base-pair reads, so those segments were excluded. A later analysis found that most CMV-associated TCR beta chains appeared HLA-restricted, with HLA associations seemingly driven largely by CMV exposure. Cytomegalovirus status was reported to be diagnosed by the classifier with high specificity and sensitivity in both the original and validation cohorts. Because HLA typing was unavailable for some donors at each locus, only the typed subset was used in association tests. Correlated functional status among segregating V segments might reflect linkage disequilibrium, but an unknown experimental factor could not be ruled out.

Note on this clone: Its antigen has not been determined.

The library was generated by the immunoSEQ multiplex PCR assay. For the multiplex PCR, a mixture combining 60 forward primers for TCR Vbeta segments and 13 reverse primers for TCR Jbeta segments was used. The CDR3 region of rearranged TCR beta genes was amplified from genomic DNA with a multiplex PCR assay. The Illumina HiSeq System was used to sequence the amplified TCR beta libraries as 87-base-pair reads. In the original analysis: Across the 500 to 750 repertoires, a later analysis counted some 81 million unique TCR beta chains, roughly 11 million of which were shared by at least two donors. To remove PCR and sequencing errors, raw reads were error-corrected and collapsed into unique sequences using a nearest-neighbor algorithm that merged closely related sequences. V, D and J gene segments were assigned by aligning CDR3 sequences to IMGT reference sequences. For a sequence to be retained, at least a six-nucleotide match to both a V gene segment and a J gene segment was required. A rearrangement was called productive if the CDR3 had no stop codons and remained in frame with V and J, and every other rearrangement was called non-productive. Following IMGT convention, CDR3 was defined as the stretch from the second conserved V-encoded cysteine up to the conserved J-encoded phenylalanine. In an earlier analysis of around 540 of the donors, sequences lacking an unambiguous match to a single V gene segment were excluded. An earlier analysis of some 500 of the donors classified V segments as functional when productive rearrangements were above 56.7% and as segregating when the standard deviation between donors was above 5%. A statistical classification framework was built to diagnose cytomegalovirus status from the catalog of TCR beta chain sequences. In a later analysis, V and J genes were assigned by comparing TCR nucleotide sequences against IMGT/GENE-DB human TR gene sequences. In a later analysis, CDR3 sequences and most-parsimonious VDJ recombination scenarios were assigned using the TCRdist pipeline. In a later analysis, each TCR beta chain was defined by its CDR3 amino acid sequence together with its V-gene family, and reads without a unique V-gene family were excluded. A later analysis removed several hundred highly shared, low-generation-probability nucleotide sequences to deal with suspected cross-contamination and a sequencing artifact. In a later analysis, a clonal expansion index for each public chain was calculated from normalized within-repertoire ranks of inferred template counts. A later analysis computed generation probabilities with a VDJ recombination model fitted to out-of-frame rearrangements, and checked the results against IGoR. In a later analysis, TCR-TCR, TCR-HLA and TCR-CMV co-occurrence was scored with hypergeometric tests, and a repertoire-size bias correction was applied to TCR pairs. In a later analysis, false discovery rates were estimated by permuting HLA or CMV assignments 20 times. In a later analysis, co-occurring TCRs were grouped using DBSCAN, and TCRdist sequence similarity was added for clustering within HLA-allele-positive subsets. Repertoires with fewer than 30,000 or more than 120,000 public chains were left out of co-occurrence clustering, as were about five repertoires with anomalous nucleotide sharing. TCRdb obtained this table from immuneACCESS and retained in-frame rearrangements with V and J assigned. These tables miss some clones; where compared with another copy, unresolved V genes account for less than half of the shortfall, and the remainder is unexplained. The V and J calls and clone size were taken over from that table, and D and trimming were inferred from the DNA. The sample's own table lists roughly 80,000 clones. The leading ten clones occupy just over 5.5% of the sample.

The cohort consisted of 600 or so healthy bone marrow donors. At the time of sampling, every cohort member was nominally healthy, though immune exposures that went unrecorded were likely present. The donor was CMV seropositive and was included in the group of some 290 seropositive cohort members. A peripheral blood sample was provided by each donor, and peripheral blood mononuclear cells were used for TCR beta sequencing. The Qiagen DNeasy Blood Extraction Kit was used to extract genomic DNA from the blood cell samples. Spanning cysteine to phenylalanine, the CDR3 consists of 13 amino acids. Only CDR3 DNA is held: 39 bases, read in frame from base 1. Unmatched junction bases come to 3, with V trimmed by 4 bases and J by 4 bases. Based on the germline V gene, the CDR1 and CDR2 sequences are SGDLS and YYNGEE.

This chain joins TRBV9 to TRBJ1-1, and 8 junctional nucleotides match TRBD1. The receptor was derived from a girl aged 5-17 years in good health and CMV-seropositive. Sequences were obtained from PBMCs. The encoded CDR3 is CASSPTGATEAFF. The DNA sequence follows: TGTGCCAGCAGCCCGACAGGGGCCACTGAAGCTTTCTTT.